This T cell receptor beta chain originates from a study of T cell responses to AZD1222 COVID-19 vaccine. Worth noting for this clone: Its target is not known.

Whole-study findings and limits: Two AZD1222 doses significantly raised spike-specific TCR breadth and depth over controls.

Second-dose schedules of about 4 or about 12 weeks were combined. TCRdb's table, derived via immunoSEQ multiplex PCR, lists solely in-frame clones and lacks some. The sample includes approximately 200,000 clones, roughly 92% of them seen just once. The V end lost 1 base, the J end lost 6 bases, and 21 bases lay between the germline ends. Germline CDR1 is SGHNT and CDR2 is YENEEA. CDR3 length: 17 residues. The chain recombines TRBV11-3 with TRBJ1-2, with D tentatively TRBD1 (6 bases). Specimen: peripheral blood, collected 28 days after the second AZD1222 dose. The sequence derives from an adult who received the AZD1222 COVID-19 vaccine. The CDR3 reads CASSLGRWGHIANGYTF. The DNA of the CDR3 is TGTGCCAGCAGCTTAGGTCGGTGGGGGCACATAGCTAATGGCTACACCTTC.